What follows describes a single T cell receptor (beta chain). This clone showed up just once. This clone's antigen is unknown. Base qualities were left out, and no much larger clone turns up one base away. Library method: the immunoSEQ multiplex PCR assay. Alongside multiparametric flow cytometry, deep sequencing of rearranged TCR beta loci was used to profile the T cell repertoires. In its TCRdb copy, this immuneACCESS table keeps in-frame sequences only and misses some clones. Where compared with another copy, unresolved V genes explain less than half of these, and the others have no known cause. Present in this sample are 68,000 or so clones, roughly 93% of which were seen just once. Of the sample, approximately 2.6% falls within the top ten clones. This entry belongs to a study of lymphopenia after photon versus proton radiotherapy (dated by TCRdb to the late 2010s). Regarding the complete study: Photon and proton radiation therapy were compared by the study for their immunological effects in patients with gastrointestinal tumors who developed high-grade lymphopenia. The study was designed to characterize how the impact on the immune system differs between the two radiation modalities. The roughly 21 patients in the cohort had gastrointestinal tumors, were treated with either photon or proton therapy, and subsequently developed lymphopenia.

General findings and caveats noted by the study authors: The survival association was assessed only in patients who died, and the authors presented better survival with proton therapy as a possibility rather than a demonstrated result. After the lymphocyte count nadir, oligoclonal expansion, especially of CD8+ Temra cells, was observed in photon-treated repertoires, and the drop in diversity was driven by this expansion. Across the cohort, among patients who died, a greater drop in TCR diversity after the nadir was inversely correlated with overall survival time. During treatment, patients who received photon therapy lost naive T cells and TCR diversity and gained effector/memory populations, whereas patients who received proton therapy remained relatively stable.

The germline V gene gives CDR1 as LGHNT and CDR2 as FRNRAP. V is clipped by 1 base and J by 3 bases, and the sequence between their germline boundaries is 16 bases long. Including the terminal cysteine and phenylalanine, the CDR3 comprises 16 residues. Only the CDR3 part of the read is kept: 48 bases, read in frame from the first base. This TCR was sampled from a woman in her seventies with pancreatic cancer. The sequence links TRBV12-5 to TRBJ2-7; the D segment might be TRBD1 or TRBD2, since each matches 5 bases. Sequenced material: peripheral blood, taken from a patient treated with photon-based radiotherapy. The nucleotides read TGTGCTAGTGGTTTGGGCCACCGGGACCCCTACTACGAGCAGTACTTC. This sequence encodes CASGLGHRDPYYEQYF.